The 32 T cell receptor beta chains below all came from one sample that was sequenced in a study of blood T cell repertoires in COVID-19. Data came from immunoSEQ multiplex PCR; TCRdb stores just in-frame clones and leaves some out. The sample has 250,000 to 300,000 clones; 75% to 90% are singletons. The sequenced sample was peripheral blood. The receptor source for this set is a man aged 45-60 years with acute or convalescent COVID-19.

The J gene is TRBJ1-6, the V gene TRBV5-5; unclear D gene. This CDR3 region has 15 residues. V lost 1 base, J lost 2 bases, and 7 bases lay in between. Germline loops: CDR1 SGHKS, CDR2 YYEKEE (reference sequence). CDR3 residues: CASSLRETYNSPLHF. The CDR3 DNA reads TGTGCCAGCAGCTTGAGAGAGACCTATAATTCACCCCTCCACTTT.

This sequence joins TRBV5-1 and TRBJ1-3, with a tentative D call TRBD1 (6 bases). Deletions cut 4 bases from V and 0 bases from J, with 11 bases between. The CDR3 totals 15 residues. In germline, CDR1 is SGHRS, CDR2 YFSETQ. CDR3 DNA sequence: TGCGCCAGCAGCCGGGACACCACCTCTGGAAACACCATATATTTT. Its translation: CASSRDTTSGNTIYF.

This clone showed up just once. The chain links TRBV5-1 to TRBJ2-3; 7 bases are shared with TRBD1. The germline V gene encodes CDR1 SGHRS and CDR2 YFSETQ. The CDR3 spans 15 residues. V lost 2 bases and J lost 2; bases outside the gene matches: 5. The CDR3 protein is CASSFRRGSTDTQYF. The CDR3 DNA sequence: TGCGCCAGCAGCTTCCGCAGGGGGTCCACAGATACGCAGTATTTT.

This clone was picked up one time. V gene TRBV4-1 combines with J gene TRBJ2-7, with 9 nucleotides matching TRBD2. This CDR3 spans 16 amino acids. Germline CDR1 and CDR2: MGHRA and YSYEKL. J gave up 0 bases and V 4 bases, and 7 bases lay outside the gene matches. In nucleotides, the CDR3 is TGCGCCAGCAGCCCCCCACAGCGGGGGGCCTCCTACGAGCAGTACTTC. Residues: CASSPPQRGASYEQYF.

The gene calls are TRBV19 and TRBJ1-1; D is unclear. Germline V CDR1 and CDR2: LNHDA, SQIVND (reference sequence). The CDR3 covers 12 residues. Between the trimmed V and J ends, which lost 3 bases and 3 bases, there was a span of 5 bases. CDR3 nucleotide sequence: TGTGCCAGTAGTATCCAGGACACTGAAGCTTTCTTT. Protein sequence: CASSIQDTEAFF. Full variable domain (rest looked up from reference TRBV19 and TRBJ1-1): DGGITQSPKYLFRKEGQNVTLSCEQNLNHDAMYWYRQDPGQGLRLIYYSQIVNDFQKGDIAEGYSVSREKKESFPLTVTSAQKNPTAFYLCASSIQDTEAFFGQGTRLTVV.

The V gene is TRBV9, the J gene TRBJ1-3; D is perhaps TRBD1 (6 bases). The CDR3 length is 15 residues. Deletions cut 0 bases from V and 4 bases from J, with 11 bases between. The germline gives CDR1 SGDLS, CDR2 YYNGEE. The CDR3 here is CASSVVGGLGNTIYF. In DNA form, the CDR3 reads TGTGCCAGCAGCGTAGTCGGGGGGCTGGGAAACACCATATATTTT.

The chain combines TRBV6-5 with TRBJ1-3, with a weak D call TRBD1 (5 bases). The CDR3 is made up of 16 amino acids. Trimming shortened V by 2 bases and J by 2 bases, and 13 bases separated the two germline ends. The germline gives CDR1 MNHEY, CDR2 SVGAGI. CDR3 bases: TGTGCCAGCAGTTACCAGGGTCATCGTCCTGGAAACACCATATATTTT. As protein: CASSYQGHRPGNTIYF.

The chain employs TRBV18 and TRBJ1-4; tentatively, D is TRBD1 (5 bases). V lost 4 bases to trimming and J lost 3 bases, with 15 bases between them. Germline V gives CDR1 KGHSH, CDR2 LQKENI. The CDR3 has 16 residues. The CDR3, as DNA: TGTGCCAGCTCACGGGGCAGTGTGGGATCTAATGAAAAACTGTTTTTT. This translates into CASSRGSVGSNEKLFF. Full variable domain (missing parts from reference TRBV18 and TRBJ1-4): NAGVMQNPRHLVRRRGQEARLRCSPMKGHSHVYWYRQLPEEGLKFMVYLQKENIIDESGMPKERFSAEFPKEGPSILRIQQVVRGDSAAYFCASSRGSVGSNEKLFFGSGTQLSVL.

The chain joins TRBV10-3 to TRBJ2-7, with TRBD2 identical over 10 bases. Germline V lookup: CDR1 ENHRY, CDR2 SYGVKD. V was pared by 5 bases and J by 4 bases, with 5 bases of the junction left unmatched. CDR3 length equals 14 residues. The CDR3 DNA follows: TGTGCCATCAGTATTGGACTAGCGGATTACGAGCAGTACTTC. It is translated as CAISIGLADYEQYF.

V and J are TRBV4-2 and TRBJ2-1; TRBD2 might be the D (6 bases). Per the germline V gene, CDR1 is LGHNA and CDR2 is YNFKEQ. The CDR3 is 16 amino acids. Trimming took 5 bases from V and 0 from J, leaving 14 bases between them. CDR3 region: CASSKGTRSSYNEQFF. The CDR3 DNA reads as TGTGCCAGCAGCAAGGGGACTCGGAGCTCCTACAATGAGCAGTTCTTC.

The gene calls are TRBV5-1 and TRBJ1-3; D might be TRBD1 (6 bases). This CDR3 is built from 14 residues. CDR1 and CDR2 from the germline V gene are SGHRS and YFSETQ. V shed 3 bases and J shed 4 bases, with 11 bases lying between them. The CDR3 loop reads CASSSTTGGNTIYF. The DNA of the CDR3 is TGCGCCAGCAGCTCGACGACAGGAGGAAACACCATATATTTT.

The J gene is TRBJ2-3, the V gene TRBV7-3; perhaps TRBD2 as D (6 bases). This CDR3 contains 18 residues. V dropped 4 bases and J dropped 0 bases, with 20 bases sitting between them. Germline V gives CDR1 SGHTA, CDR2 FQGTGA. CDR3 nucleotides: TGTGCCAGCAGCTCGGGACTCCTGCCCGTTCTTAGCACAGATACGCAGTATTTT. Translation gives CASSSGLLPVLSTDTQYF. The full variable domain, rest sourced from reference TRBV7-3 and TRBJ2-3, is GAGVSQTPSNKVTEKGKYVELRCDPISGHTALYWYRQSLGQGPEFLIYFQGTGAADDSGLPNDRFFAVRPEGSVSTLKIQRTERGDSAVYLCASSSGLLPVLSTDTQYFGPGTRLTVL.

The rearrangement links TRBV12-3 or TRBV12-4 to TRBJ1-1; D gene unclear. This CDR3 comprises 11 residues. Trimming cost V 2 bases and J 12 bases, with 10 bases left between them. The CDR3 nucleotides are TGTGCCAGCAGTTTATACAAGCGAACTTTCTTT. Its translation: CASSLYKRTFF.

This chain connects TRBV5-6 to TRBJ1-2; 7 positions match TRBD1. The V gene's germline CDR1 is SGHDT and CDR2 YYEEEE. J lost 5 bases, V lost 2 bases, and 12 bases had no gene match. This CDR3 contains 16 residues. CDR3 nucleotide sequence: TGTGCCAGCAGCTTAACAGGGACAGCCTCTTTTTATGGCTACACCTTC. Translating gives CASSLTGTASFYGYTF.

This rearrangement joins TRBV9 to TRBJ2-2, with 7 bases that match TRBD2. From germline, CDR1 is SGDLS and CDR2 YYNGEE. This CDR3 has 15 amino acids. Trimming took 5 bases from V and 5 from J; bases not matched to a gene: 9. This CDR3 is CASRATGGGTGELFF. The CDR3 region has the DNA TGTGCCAGCAGGGCAACGGGGGGAGGGACCGGGGAGCTGTTTTTT. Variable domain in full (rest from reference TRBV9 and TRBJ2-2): DSGVTQTPKHLITATGQRVTLRCSPRSGDLSVYWYQQSLDQGLQFLIQYYNGEERAKGNILERFSAQQFPDLHSELNLSSLELGDSALYFCASRATGGGTGELFFGEGSRLTVL.

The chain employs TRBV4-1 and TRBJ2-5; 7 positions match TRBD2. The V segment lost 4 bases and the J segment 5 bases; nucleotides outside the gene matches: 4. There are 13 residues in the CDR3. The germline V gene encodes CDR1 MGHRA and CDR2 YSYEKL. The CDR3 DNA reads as TGCGCCAGCAGCCGACTAGCTTCTGAGACCCAGTACTTC. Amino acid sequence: CASSRLASETQYF.

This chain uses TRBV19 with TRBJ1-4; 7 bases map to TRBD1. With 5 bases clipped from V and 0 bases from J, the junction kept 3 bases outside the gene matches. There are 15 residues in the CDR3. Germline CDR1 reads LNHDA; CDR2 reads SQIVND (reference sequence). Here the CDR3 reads CASSGGTATNEKLFF. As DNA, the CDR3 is TGTGCCAGTAGTGGGGGGACAGCAACTAATGAAAAACTGTTTTTT.

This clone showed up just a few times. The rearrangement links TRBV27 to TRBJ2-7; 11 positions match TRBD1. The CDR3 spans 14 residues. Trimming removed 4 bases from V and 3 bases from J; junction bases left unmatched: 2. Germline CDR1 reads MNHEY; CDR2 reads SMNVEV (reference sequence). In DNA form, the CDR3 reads TGTGCCAGCAGTTACGGGACAGGGGGCTACGAGCAGTACTTC. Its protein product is CASSYGTGGYEQYF.

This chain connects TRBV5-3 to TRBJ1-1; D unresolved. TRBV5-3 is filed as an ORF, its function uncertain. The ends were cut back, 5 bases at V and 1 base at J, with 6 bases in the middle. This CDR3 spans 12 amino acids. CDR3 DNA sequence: TGTGCCAGAAGTACAAGGAACACTGAAGCTTTCTTT. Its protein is CARSTRNTEAFF.

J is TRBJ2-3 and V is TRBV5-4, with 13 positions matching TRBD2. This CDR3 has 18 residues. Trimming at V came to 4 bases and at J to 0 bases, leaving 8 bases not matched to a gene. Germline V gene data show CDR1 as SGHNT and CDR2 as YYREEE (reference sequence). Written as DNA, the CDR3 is TGTGCCAGCAGCCCGGGACTAGCGGGGAGTTCCAGCACAGATACGCAGTATTTT. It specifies CASSPGLAGSSSTDTQYF.

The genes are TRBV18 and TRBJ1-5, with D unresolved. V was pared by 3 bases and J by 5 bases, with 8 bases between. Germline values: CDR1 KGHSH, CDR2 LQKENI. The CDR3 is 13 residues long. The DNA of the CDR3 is TGTGCCAGCTCACCCGGTTCGGATCAGCCCCAGCATTTT. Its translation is CASSPGSDQPQHF.

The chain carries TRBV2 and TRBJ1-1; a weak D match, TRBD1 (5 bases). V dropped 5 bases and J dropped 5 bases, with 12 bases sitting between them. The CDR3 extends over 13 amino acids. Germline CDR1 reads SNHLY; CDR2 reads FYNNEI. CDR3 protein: CASSQSGGTEAFF. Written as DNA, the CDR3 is TGTGCCAGCAGTCAATCGGGGGGGACTGAAGCTTTCTTT.

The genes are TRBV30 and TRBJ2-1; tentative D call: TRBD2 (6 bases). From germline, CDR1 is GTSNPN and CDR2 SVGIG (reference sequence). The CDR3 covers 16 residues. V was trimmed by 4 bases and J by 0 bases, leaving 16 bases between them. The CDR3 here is CAWTKPEGNSYNEQFF. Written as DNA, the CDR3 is TGTGCCTGGACCAAACCGGAGGGCAACTCCTACAATGAGCAGTTCTTC.

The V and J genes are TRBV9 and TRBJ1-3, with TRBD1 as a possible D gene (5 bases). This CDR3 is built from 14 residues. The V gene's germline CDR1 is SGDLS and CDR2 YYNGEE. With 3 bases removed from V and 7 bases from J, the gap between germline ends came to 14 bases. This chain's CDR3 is CASSAQMGGNTIYF. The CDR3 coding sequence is TGTGCCAGCAGCGCGCAGATGGGGGGTAACACCATATATTTT.

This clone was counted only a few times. This chain's CDR3 is CASSDTRGGTGELFF. The CDR3 nucleotides read TGTGCCAGCAGTGACACCCGGGGGGGGACCGGGGAGCTGTTTTTT. The chain links TRBV2 to TRBJ2-2; TRBD2 matches 8 bases. There are 15 residues in the CDR3. In germline, CDR1 is SNHLY, CDR2 FYNNEI. The trim removed 3 bases at V and 5 bases at J, leaving 5 bases unmatched.

This chain's CDR3 is CASSPPGRETQYF. The CDR3 DNA reads TGTGCCAGCAGTCCCCCGGGAAGGGAGACCCAGTACTTC. V is TRBV12-3 or TRBV12-4 and J is TRBJ2-5; tentative D call: TRBD2 (5 bases). The V end lost 5 bases, the J end lost 5 bases, and 12 bases lay between the germline ends. The CDR3 contains 13 residues.

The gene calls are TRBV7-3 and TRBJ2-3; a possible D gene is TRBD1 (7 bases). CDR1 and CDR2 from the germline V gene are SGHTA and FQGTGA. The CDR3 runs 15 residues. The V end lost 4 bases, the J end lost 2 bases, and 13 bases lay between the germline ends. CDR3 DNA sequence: TGTGCCAGCAGCTCCACAGGGGACTTCACAGATACGCAGTATTTT. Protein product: CASSSTGDFTDTQYF.

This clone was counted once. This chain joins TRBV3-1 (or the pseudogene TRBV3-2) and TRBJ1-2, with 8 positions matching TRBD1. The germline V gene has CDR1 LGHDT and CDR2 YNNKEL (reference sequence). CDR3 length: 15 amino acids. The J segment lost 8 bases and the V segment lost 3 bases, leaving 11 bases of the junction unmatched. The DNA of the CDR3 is TGTGCCAGCAGCCAGGTCAGGACAGGGTTCGGGGGCTACACCTTC. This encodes CASSQVRTGFGGYTF.

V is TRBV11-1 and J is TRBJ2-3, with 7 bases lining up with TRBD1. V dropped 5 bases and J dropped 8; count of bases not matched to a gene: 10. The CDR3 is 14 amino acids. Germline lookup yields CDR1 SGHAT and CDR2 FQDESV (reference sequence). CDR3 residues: CASSPGQMVGTQYF. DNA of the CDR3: TGTGCCAGCAGCCCGGGACAGATGGTGGGTACGCAGTATTTT.

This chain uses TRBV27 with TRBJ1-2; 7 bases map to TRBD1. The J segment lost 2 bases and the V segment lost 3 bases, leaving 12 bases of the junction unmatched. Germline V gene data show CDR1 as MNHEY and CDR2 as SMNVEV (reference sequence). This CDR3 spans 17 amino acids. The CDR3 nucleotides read TGTGCCAGCAGTTTCTTATCGGCAGGGGGATGGAACTATGGCTACACCTTC. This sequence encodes CASSFLSAGGWNYGYTF.

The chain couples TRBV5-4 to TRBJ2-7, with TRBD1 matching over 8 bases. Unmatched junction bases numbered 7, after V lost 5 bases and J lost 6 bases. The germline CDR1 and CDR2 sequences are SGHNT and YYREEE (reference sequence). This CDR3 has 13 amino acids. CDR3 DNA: TGTGCCAGCAGAATCGGACAGGGACGCGAGCAGTACTTC. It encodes CASRIGQGREQYF.

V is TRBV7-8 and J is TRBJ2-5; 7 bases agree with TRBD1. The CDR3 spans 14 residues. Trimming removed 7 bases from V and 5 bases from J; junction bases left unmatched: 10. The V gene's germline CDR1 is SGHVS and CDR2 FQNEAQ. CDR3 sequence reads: CASTQTGSGETQYF. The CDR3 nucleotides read TGTGCCAGCACCCAGACAGGGTCGGGGGAGACCCAGTACTTC.